The 2 T cell receptor beta chains below all came from one sample that was sequenced in a study of shared T cell receptors in the human thymus (dated by TCRdb to the early 2020s). Library preparation employed the immunoSEQ multiplex PCR assay. The immuneACCESS repertoire file appears here via TCRdb, limited to in-frame rearrangements. These files lack a portion of the clones; in checked studies, under half of the deficit traces to unresolved V genes, and the cause of the others is not known. This sample gives roughly 700,000 clones in total; roughly 90% of them show up just once. The ten largest account for 0.008% to 0.011% of the sample. These data were also reused for a study on human thymus T cells.

The sample consisted of thymocytes. Receptors were obtained from a boy under two years old with a congenital heart defect. Donor details come from another sample of the same person, matched by shared clones.

In regard to this clone: The sample contains more than one DNA sequence encoding this CDR3. CDR3 DNA sequence: TGTGCCAGCAGTTTATACGGTTCCTACGAGCAGTACTTC. Residues: CASSLYGSYEQYF. The chain joins TRBV27 to TRBJ2-7; unclear D gene. The V end lost 1 base, the J end lost 1 base, and 5 bases lay between the germline ends. Germline assignment: CDR1 MNHEY and CDR2 SMNVEV (reference sequence). The CDR3 spans 13 residues.

The rearrangement uses TRBV18 and TRBJ2-3; 11 positions agree with TRBD2. After removal of 0 bases from V and 4 bases from J, the junction contained 9 bases not matched to a gene. The CDR3 is made up of 18 amino acids. Looked up from germline, CDR1 is KGHSH and CDR2 is LQKENI. CDR3 protein: CASSPPASGRRLPDTQYF. In DNA form, the CDR3 reads TGTGCCAGCTCACCACCGGCTAGCGGGAGGAGGTTGCCAGATACGCAGTATTTT. Full variable domain (remainder filled in from reference TRBV18 and TRBJ2-3): NAGVMQNPRHLVRRRGQEARLRCSPMKGHSHVYWYRQLPEEGLKFMVYLQKENIIDESGMPKERFSAEFPKEGPSILRIQQVVRGDSAAYFCASSPPASGRRLPDTQYFGPGTRLTVL.